This paragraph reports one T cell receptor beta chain. The participants were between about 18 and 90 years old and came from 24 US areas. Original analysis: Reference gene primer amplification gave nucleated cell count estimates. Profiling relied on immunoSEQ multiplex PCR, and the TCRdb table lists in-frame clones only, not all of them. V and J calls and clone size come straight from that table; D and trimming were deduced from the DNA. The data hold under 300,000 clones, with over 80% observed a single time. The data belong to a study of blood T cell repertoires in COVID-19. Whole-study context: Acute and convalescent COVID-19 specimens originated in the United States, Italy and Spain. From T cells, B-cell-depleted T cells, or PBMCs came the material, which was cDNA or gDNA.

Deletions cut 6 bases from V and 6 bases from J, with 23 bases between. This CDR3 is built from 16 residues. Germline CDR1 reads MDHEN; CDR2 reads SYDVKM. The chain employs TRBV28 and TRBJ2-5; perhaps TRBD2 as D (6 bases). This sequence originates from a woman in her thirties or forties who had been exposed to COVID-19. Sample: PBMCs or T cells enriched from blood (not recorded which). In DNA, the CDR3 is TGTGCCAGCAGCCAAACACTGGCGGGGCCTCTAAAGACCCAGTACTTC. This encodes CASSQTLAGPLKTQYF.